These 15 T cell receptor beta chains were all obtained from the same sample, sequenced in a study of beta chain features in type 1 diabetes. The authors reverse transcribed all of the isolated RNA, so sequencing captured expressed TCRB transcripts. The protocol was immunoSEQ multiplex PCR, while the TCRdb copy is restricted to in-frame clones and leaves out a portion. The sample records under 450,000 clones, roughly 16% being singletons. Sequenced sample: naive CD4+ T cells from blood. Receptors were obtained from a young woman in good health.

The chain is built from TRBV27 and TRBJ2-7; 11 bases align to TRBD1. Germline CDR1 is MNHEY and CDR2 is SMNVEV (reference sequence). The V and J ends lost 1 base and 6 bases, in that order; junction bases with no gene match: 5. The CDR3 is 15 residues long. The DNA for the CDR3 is TGTGCCAGCAGTTTATTTGGGACAGGGGGTAGCGAGCAGTACTTC. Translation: CASSLFGTGGSEQYF.

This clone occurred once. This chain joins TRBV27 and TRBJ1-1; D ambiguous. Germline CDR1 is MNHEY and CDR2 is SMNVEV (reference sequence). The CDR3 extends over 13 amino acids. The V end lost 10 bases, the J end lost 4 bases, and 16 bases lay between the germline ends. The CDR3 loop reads CATSEAAGTEAFF. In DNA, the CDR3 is TGTGCCACCAGCGAAGCGGCGGGCACTGAAGCTTTCTTT.

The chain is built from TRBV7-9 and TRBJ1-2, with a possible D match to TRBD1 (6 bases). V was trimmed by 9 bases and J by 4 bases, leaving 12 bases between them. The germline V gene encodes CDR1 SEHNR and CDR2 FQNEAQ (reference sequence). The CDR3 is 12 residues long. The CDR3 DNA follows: TGTGCCAGTACGGACAGCCTCTATGGCTACACCTTC. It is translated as CASTDSLYGYTF.

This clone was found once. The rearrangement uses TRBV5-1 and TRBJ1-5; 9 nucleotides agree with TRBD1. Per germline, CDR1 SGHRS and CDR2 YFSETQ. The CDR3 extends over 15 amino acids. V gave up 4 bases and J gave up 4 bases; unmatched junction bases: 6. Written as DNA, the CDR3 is TGCGCCAGCAGCCTAGGGACAGGGAATAATCAGCCCCAGCATTTT. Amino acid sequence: CASSLGTGNNQPQHF.

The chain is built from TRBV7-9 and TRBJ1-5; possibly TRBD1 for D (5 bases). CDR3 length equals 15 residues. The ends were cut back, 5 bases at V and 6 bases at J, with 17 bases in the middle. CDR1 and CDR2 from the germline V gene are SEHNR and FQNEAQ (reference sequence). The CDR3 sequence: CASSVGLGQGQPQHF. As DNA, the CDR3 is TGTGCCAGCAGCGTCGGTCTCGGGCAGGGTCAGCCCCAGCATTTT.

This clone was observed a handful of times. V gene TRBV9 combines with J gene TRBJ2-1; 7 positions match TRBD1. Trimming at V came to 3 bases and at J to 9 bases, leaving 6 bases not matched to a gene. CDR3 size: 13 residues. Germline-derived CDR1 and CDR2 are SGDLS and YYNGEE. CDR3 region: CASSAINRGEQFF. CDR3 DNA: TGTGCCAGCAGCGCCATAAACAGGGGTGAGCAGTTCTTC.

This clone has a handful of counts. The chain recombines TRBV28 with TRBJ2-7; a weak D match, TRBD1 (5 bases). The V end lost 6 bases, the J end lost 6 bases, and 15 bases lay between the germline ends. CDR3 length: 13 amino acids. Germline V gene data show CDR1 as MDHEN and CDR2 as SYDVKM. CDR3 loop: CASSQGSTGEQYF. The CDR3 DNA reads TGTGCCAGCAGCCAGGGATCAACCGGCGAGCAGTACTTC.

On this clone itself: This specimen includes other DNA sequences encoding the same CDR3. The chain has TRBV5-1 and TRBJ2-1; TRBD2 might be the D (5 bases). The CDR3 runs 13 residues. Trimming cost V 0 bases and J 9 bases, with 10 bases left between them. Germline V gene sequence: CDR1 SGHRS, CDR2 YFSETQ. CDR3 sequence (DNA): TGCGCCAGCAGCTTGGCCGTCGGAGGTGAGCAGTTCTTC. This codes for CASSLAVGGEQFF.

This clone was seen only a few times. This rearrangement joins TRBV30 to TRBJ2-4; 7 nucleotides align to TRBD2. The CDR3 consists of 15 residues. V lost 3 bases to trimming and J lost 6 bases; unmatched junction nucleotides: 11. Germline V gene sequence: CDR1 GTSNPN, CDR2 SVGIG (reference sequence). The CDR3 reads CAWRDGEGGVNIQYF. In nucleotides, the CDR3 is TGTGCCTGGAGGGATGGGGAGGGCGGGGTAAACATTCAGTACTTC. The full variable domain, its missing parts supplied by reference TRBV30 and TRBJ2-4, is SQTIHQWPATLVQPVGSPLSLECTVEGTSNPNLYWYRQAAGRGLQLLFYSVGIGQISSEVPQNLSASRPQDRQFILSSKKLLLSDSGFYLCAWRDGEGGVNIQYFGAGTRLSVL.

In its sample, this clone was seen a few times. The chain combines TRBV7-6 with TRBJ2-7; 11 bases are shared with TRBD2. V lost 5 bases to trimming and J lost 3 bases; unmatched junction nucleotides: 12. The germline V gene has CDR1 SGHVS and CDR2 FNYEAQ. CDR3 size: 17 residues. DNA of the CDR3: TGTGCCAGCAGCCGCAACCCACCGGGGACTAGCGGCTACGAGCAGTACTTC. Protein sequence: CASSRNPPGTSGYEQYF.

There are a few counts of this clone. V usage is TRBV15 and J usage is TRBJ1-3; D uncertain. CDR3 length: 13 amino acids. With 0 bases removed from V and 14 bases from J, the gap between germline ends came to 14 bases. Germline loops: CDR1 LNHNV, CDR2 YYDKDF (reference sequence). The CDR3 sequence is CATSRDFQDSLYF. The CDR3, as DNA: TGTGCCACCAGCAGAGATTTTCAGGATTCCTTATATTTT.

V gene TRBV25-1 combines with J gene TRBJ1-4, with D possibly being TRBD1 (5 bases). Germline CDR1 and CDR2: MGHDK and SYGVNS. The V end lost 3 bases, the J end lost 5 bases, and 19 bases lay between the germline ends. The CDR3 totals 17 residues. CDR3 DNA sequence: TGTGCCAGCAGTGATCACCAGCCAGGGTACACAAATGAAAAACTGTTTTTT. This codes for CASSDHQPGYTNEKLFF.

CDR3: CASSSRDRVNNEQFF. CDR3 coding DNA: TGTGCCAGCAGCTCCCGGGACAGGGTAAACAATGAGCAGTTCTTC. The rearrangement uses TRBV5-4 and TRBJ2-1; 9 nucleotides align to TRBD1. Germline V gives CDR1 SGHNT, CDR2 YYREEE (reference sequence). With 3 bases clipped from V and 5 bases from J, the junction kept 6 bases outside the gene matches. The CDR3 extends over 15 amino acids. The complete variable domain, with remaining parts taken from reference TRBV5-4 and TRBJ2-1, reads ETGVTQSPTHLIKTRGQQVTLRCSSQSGHNTVSWYQQALGQGPQFIFQYYREEENGRGNFPPRFSGLQFPNYSSELNVNALELDDSALYLCASSSRDRVNNEQFFGPGTRLTVL.

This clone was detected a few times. The CDR3, as DNA: TGTGCCAGCACCCTAGCGGGAGTAAATGAGCAGTTCTTC. It is translated as CASTLAGVNEQFF. V is TRBV2 and J is TRBJ2-1; 10 bases agree with TRBD2. V lost 7 bases, J lost 7 bases, and 4 bases stayed unmatched. Germline loops: CDR1 SNHLY, CDR2 FYNNEI. The CDR3 consists of 13 residues.

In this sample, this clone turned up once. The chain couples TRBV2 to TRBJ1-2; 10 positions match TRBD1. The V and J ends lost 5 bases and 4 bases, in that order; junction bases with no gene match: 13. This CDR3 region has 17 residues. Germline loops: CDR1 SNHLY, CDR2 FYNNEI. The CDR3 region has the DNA TGTGCCAGCAGTCTCGACCCGGGACAGGGGAAGAGCTATGGCTACACCTTC. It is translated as CASSLDPGQGKSYGYTF.